Listed below are T cell receptor beta chains from one sample, sequenced in a study of CD8 T cells in ankylosing spondylitis. TCRdb reprocessed the 5' RACE reads via MiXCR and lists one record per CDR3 protein. This sample has 150,000 or so distinct CDR3 sequences, with around a tenth found just once. Specimen: blood, either unsorted or a sorted T cell fraction (not recorded which). The origin of the receptors is a female donor with ankylosing spondylitis or in good health (not recorded which). CDR3s include the opening cysteine and the closing phenylalanine or tryptophan. A D gene is named only where the DNA matches it firmly. Clone size is given for some rows only: seen once, a few or many times, or a class if the clone is expanded.

V gene,clone size,D gene,J gene,CDR3 protein,CDR3 DNA
TRBV20-1,many,TRBD2,TRBJ2-7,CSAQGLAGGLFYEQYF,TGCAGTGCCCAAGGACTAGCGGGAGGTCTTTTTTACGAGCAGTACTTC
TRBV15,many,TRBD1,TRBJ1-1,CATSRATGAFEAFF,TGTGCCACCAGCAGAGCCACAGGGGCGTTTGAAGCTTTCTTT
TRBV7-9,.,.,TRBJ2-7,CASSKPGDEQYF,TGTGCCAGCAGCAAGCCCGGGGACGAGCAGTACTTC
TRBV20-1,many,.,TRBJ1-3,CSARSLAGNTIYF,TGCAGTGCTAGGAGTTTAGCTGGAAACACCATATATTTT
TRBV30,few,.,TRBJ1-1,CAWSWGGNTEAFF,TGTGCCTGGAGTTGGGGGGGGAACACTGAAGCTTTCTTT
TRBV28,few,.,TRBJ2-1,CASSYRRDSGGDEQFF,TGTGCCAGCAGTTACCGTCGGGACAGCGGAGGGGATGAGCAGTTCTTC
TRBV7-2,few,.,TRBJ2-7,CASSVGHKPYEQYF,TGTGCCAGCAGCGTGGGACACAAACCCTACGAGCAGTACTTC
TRBV11-2,few,.,TRBJ2-3,CASSLGDHSGLDTQYF,TGTGCCAGCAGCTTAGGAGACCACTCAGGTCTAGATACGCAGTATTTT
TRBV12-3/TRBV12-4,few,.,TRBJ2-1,CASSIPGFNEQFF,TGTGCCAGCAGTATTCCTGGCTTCAATGAGCAGTTCTTC
TRBV12-3/TRBV12-4,many,.,TRBJ1-1,CASSLNGPVDTEAFF,TGTGCCAGCAGTTTAAATGGACCGGTGGACACTGAAGCTTTCTTT
TRBV5-5,many,.,TRBJ2-1,CASSEPRPLGEFF,TGTGCCAGCAGCGAACCCCGACCCCTAGGGGAGTTCTTC
TRBV14,few,TRBD2,TRBJ2-1,CASGGAYNEQFF,TGTGCCAGCGGGGGGGCCTACAATGAGCAGTTCTTC
TRBV5-5,few,.,TRBJ2-7,CASSEPVGLASYEQYF,TGTGCCAGCAGCGAGCCGGTGGGGTTAGCCTCCTACGAGCAGTACTTC
TRBV7-3,few,.,TRBJ2-3,CASSFPPKDTQYF,TGTGCCAGCAGCTTCCCCCCTAAGGATACGCAGTATTTT
TRBV19,few,.,TRBJ2-7,CASSMGVSYEQYF,TGTGCCAGTAGTATGGGAGTCTCCTACGAGCAGTACTTC
TRBV7-8,.,.,TRBJ1-6,CASSLEWNSPLHF,TGTGCCAGCAGCTTAGAGTGGAATTCACCCCTCCACTTT
TRBV7-9,.,TRBD2,TRBJ2-7,CASTETGTSGYEQYF,TGTGCCAGCACAGAAACCGGGACTAGCGGCTACGAGCAGTACTTC
TRBV7-2,few,.,TRBJ2-4,CASSLAPQEAARDIQYF,TGTGCCAGCAGCTTAGCCCCACAGGAAGCGGCTAGGGACATTCAGTACTTC
TRBV7-8,.,TRBD2,TRBJ2-1,CASSAGSGLGNEQFF,TGTGCCAGCAGCGCGGGGTCCGGACTAGGAAATGAGCAGTTCTTC
TRBV6-5,.,.,TRBJ2-7,CASSYGSGVTYEQYF,TGTGCCAGCAGTTACGGGAGCGGAGTTACCTACGAGCAGTACTTC
TRBV9,many,TRBD1,TRBJ2-7,CASSATTGGYEQYF,TGTGCCAGCAGCGCGACGACAGGGGGCTACGAGCAGTACTTC
TRBV5-1,many,.,TRBJ2-7,CASALEDPSYEQYF,TGCGCCAGCGCCCTTGAGGACCCATCCTACGAGCAGTACTTC
TRBV2,few,TRBD2,TRBJ2-5,CASGREGQETQYF,TGTGCCAGCGGGCGGGAGGGTCAAGAGACCCAGTACTTC
TRBV24-1,few,TRBD2,TRBJ2-2,CATSEKTSGRTGELFF,TGTGCCACCAGTGAAAAGACTAGCGGGAGGACCGGGGAGCTGTTTTTT
TRBV29-1,many,.,TRBJ2-1,CSVEGGYGIASLHNEQFF,TGCAGCGTTGAAGGAGGATACGGGATAGCCTCCCTCCACAATGAGCAGTTCTTC
TRBV7-9,.,.,TRBJ2-7,CASSSRLHEQYF,TGTGCCAGCAGCTCCCGGCTCCACGAGCAGTACTTC
TRBV14,few,TRBD2,TRBJ2-1,CASSPLSGSFHNEQFF,TGTGCCAGCAGCCCCCTTAGCGGGAGTTTCCACAATGAGCAGTTCTTC
TRBV9,.,.,TRBJ2-3,CASSASHRDTQYF,TGTGCCAGCAGCGCCTCACATCGAGATACGCAGTATTTT
TRBV6-1,few,.,TRBJ2-1,CASPRRGAQSASSYNEQFF,TGTGCCAGCCCCCGGCGAGGGGCGCAAAGCGCGAGCTCCTACAATGAGCAGTTCTTC
TRBV12-3/TRBV12-4,.,.,TRBJ2-1,CASIQAHEQFF,TGTGCCAGCATCCAAGCCCATGAGCAGTTCTTC
TRBV20-1,.,TRBD1,TRBJ2-5,CSARDIGTGRETQYF,TGCAGTGCTAGAGATATAGGGACAGGGCGAGAGACCCAGTACTTC
TRBV7-2,.,.,TRBJ2-1,CASSPDRSYNEQFF,TGTGCCAGCAGCCCAGACAGGTCCTACAATGAGCAGTTCTTC
TRBV7-9,few,.,TRBJ2-5,CASSSTREMETQYF,TGTGCCAGCAGCTCCACCCGGGAGATGGAGACCCAGTACTTC
TRBV10-3,.,.,TRBJ1-1,CAIRGDRNGVMNTEAFF,TGTGCCATCAGGGGGGACCGCAATGGGGTCATGAACACTGAAGCTTTCTTT
TRBV7-9,.,TRBD2,TRBJ2-3,CASSRDSGRAQHTQYF,TGTGCCAGCAGCCGAGATTCGGGGAGGGCCCAGCATACGCAGTATTTT
TRBV15,.,TRBD1,TRBJ2-6,CATSVSRTGGNVLTF,TGTGCCACCAGCGTATCCCGGACAGGGGGCAACGTCCTGACTTTC
TRBV27,.,.,TRBJ2-5,CASSLSQLTLGEAQYF,TGTGCCAGCAGTTTATCGCAACTGACCCTCGGGGAGGCCCAGTACTTC
TRBV7-9,many,TRBD2,TRBJ2-3,CASSLLAGSSTDTQYF,TGTGCCAGCAGCTTACTAGCGGGGTCCAGCACAGATACGCAGTATTTT
TRBV15,few,TRBD2,TRBJ2-3,CATSRVSPVLSGRGSSTDTQYF,TGTGCCACCAGCAGAGTTAGTCCAGTGCTAAGCGGGAGGGGATCTAGCACAGATACGCAGTATTTT
TRBV20-1,.,.,TRBJ2-2,CSASAGIDTGELFF,TGCAGTGCTAGCGCAGGGATCGACACCGGGGAGCTGTTTTTT
TRBV7-9,few,.,TRBJ2-7,CASSLSPMPGLSDEQYF,TGTGCCAGCAGCTTAAGTCCCATGCCGGGGCTTAGCGACGAGCAGTACTTC
TRBV2,.,.,TRBJ1-2,CASNQVYGYTF,TGTGCCAGCAACCAAGTCTATGGCTACACCTTC